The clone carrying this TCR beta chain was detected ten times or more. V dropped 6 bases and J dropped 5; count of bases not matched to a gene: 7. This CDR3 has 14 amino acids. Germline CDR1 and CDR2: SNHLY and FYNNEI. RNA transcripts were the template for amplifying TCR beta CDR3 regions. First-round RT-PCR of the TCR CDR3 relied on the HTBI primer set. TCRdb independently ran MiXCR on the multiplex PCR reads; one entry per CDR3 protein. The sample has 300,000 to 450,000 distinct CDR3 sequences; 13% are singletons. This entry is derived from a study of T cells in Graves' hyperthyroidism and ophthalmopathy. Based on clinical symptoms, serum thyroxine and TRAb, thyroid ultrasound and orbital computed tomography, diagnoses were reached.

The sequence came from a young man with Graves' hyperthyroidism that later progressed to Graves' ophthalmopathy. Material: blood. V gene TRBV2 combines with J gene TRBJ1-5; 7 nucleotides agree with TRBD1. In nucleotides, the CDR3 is TGTGCCAGCAGAATCACAGGGGTACATCAGCCCCAGCATTTT. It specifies CASRITGVHQPQHF.